This T cell receptor (beta chain) was recorded in a study of blood T cell repertoires in COVID-19. The overall study: The cDNA or gDNA used as material had been derived from T cells, B-cell-depleted T cells, or PBMCs.

CDR3 size: 11 residues. Germline CDR1 reads LNHDA; CDR2 reads SQIVND (reference sequence). Trimming pared 1 base from V and 6 bases from J, leaving 3 bases between. Those enrolled, adults aged roughly 18 to 90 years, came from about two dozen US areas. Researchers sorted participants into cohorts using their self-reported clinical history. Profiled with immunoSEQ multiplex PCR; TCRdb holds only in-frame clones, not every one. The sample yields 110,000 to 150,000 clones, approximately 86% seen once. The source material was PBMCs or T cells enriched from blood (not recorded which). The origin of this receptor is a woman between 40 and 55 years old who had recovered from COVID-19. The chain joins TRBV19 to TRBJ1-1; D remains ambiguous. The CDR3 protein is CASSIGAEAFF. CDR3 in DNA: TGTGCCAGTAGTATAGGCGCTGAAGCTTTCTTT.